Reported below is one T cell receptor beta chain. TCRdb's copy holds only in-frame clones and misses some; the assay was immunoSEQ multiplex PCR. The sample holds some 8,900 clones, just under 70% seen once. V dropped 3 bases and J dropped 4 bases, with 12 bases sitting between them. CDR3 size: 14 residues. From germline, CDR1 is SGDLS and CDR2 YYNGEE. This record comes from a study of OX40 agonist ivuxolimab in advanced cancers. Overall study: The dose-escalation cohort had hepatocellular carcinoma, melanoma, renal cell or head and neck cancer. It was permissible to have had prior anti-PD-1, anti-PD-L1 or anti-CTLA-4 therapy, and approximately 41% had some.

The cohort excluded patients with autoimmune disease history or systemic immunosuppression. This chain links TRBV9 with TRBJ2-3; D not resolved. The source material was CD4+ or CD8+ T cells sorted from blood, sampled in a trial of the OX40 agonist ivuxolimab. The TCR originated in an adult with an advanced solid tumor such as melanoma, head and neck, liver or kidney cancer. The chain's CDR3 is CASSGTNAADTQYF. Written as DNA, the CDR3 is TGTGCCAGCAGCGGAACCAACGCTGCAGATACGCAGTATTTT. Full variable domain (outside the CDR3, taken from reference TRBV9 and TRBJ2-3): DSGVTQTPKHLITATGQRVTLRCSPRSGDLSVYWYQQSLDQGLQFLIQYYNGEERAKGNILERFSAQQFPDLHSELNLSSLELGDSALYFCASSGTNAADTQYFGPGTRLTVL.